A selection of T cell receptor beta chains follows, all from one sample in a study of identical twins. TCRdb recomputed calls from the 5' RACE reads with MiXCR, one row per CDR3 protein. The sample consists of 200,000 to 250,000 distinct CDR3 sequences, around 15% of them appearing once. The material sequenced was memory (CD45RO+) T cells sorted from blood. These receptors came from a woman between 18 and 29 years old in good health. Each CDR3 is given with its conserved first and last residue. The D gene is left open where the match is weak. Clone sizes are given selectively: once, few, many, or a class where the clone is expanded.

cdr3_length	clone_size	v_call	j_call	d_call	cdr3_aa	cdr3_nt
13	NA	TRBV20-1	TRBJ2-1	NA	CSATTTRYHEQFF	TGCAGTGCTACAACGACTAGGTACCATGAGCAGTTCTTC
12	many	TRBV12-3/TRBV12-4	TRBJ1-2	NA	CASSWTQGGYTF	TGTGCCAGCAGTTGGACCCAGGGTGGCTACACCTTC
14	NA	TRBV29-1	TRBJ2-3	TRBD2	CSVSSGPHTDTQYF	TGCAGCGTCTCTAGCGGGCCTCACACAGATACGCAGTATTTT
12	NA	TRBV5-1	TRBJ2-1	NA	CASSLDLLEQFF	TGCGCCAGCAGCTTGGACTTACTGGAGCAGTTCTTC
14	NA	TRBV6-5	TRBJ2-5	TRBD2	CASSYSSGGETQYF	TGTGCCAGCAGTTACTCTAGCGGGGGGGAGACCCAGTACTTC
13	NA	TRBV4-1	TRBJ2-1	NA	CASSDANYNEQFF	TGCGCCAGCAGCGACGCAAACTACAATGAGCAGTTCTTC
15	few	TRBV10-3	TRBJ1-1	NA	CAISEGAEGRVGNFF	TGTGCCATCAGTGAGGGAGCGGAGGGGAGAGTTGGTAATTTCTTT
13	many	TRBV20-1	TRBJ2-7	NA	CSAAGWEGYEQYF	TGCAGTGCGGCCGGGTGGGAAGGCTACGAGCAGTACTTC
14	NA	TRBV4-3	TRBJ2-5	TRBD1	CASSQDRGEETQYF	TGCGCCAGCAGCCAGGACAGGGGGGAAGAGACCCAGTACTTC
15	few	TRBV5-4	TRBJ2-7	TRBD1	CASSSAGTGDSKQYF	TGTGCCAGCAGCTCCGCCGGGACAGGGGATTCGAAGCAGTACTTC
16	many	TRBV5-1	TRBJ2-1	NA	CASSLPLQSSYNEQFF	TGCGCCAGCAGCTTGCCTTTACAGAGCTCCTACAATGAGCAGTTCTTC
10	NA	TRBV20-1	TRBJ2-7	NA	CSARSNEQYF	TGCAGTGCTAGATCGAACGAGCAGTACTTC
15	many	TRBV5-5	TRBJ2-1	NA	CASSLLVRDPNEQFF	TGTGCCAGCAGCTTGCTTGTGAGGGATCCAAATGAGCAGTTCTTC
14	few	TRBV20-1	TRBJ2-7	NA	CSAAFGSSSYEQYF	TGCAGTGCTGCCTTCGGTAGTAGCTCCTACGAGCAGTACTTC
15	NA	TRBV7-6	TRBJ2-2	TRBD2	CASSLIGGSAGELFF	TGTGCCAGCAGCTTAATAGGCGGGAGCGCCGGGGAGCTGTTTTTT
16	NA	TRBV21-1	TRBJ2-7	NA	CASSKKILAGAYEQYF	TGTGCCAGCAGCAAAAAGATACTAGCGGGGGCATACGAGCAGTACTTC
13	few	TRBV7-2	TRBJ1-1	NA	CASSFEMTKEGFF	TGTGCCAGCAGCTTCGAGATGACAAAGGAAGGTTTCTTT
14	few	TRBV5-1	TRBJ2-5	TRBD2	CASSGTGRGETQYF	TGCGCCAGCAGCGGAACGGGGAGGGGAGAGACCCAGTACTTC
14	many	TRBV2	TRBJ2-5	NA	CASSDGLAQETQYF	TGTGCCAGCAGTGACGGGTTGGCACAAGAGACCCAGTACTTC
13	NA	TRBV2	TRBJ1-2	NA	CASSDIGQRGYTF	TGTGCCAGCAGTGATATAGGACAGAGAGGCTACACCTTC
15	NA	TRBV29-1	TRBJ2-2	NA	CSVVGDGSYTGELFF	TGCAGCGTTGTGGGGGACGGTTCGTACACCGGGGAGCTGTTTTTT
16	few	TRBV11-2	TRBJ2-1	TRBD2	CASSFLAGSSYNEQFF	TGTGCCAGCAGCTTCCTAGCGGGCAGCTCCTACAATGAGCAGTTCTTC
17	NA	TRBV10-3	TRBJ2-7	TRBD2	CAISESTSGLASYEQYF	TGTGCCATCAGTGAGTCGACTAGCGGACTCGCTTCCTACGAGCAGTACTTC
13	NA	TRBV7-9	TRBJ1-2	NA	CASSFGGSYGYTF	TGTGCCAGCAGCTTCGGGGGAAGCTATGGCTACACCTTC
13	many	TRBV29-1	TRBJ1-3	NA	CSVIPSSGNTIYF	TGCAGCGTTATCCCCAGCTCTGGAAACACCATATATTTT
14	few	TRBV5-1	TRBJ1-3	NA	CASSGDNSGNTIYF	TGCGCCAGTTCAGGGGATAACTCTGGAAACACCATATATTTT
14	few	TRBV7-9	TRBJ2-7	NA	CASSHPGPYYEQYF	TGTGCCAGCAGCCACCCGGGACCCTACTACGAGCAGTACTTC
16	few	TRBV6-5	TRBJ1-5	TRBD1	CASSYSTGVSNQPQHF	TGTGCCAGCAGTTACTCGACAGGGGTTAGCAATCAGCCCCAGCATTTT
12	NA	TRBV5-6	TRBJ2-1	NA	CASSFSVNEQFF	TGTGCCAGCAGCTTCTCGGTCAATGAGCAGTTCTTC
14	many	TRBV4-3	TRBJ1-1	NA	CASSRLGMNTEAFF	TGCGCCAGCAGCCGGCTGGGAATGAACACTGAAGCTTTCTTT
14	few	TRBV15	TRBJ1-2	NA	CATSRDVTAQGYTF	TGTGCCACCAGCAGAGATGTTACCGCGCAGGGCTACACCTTC
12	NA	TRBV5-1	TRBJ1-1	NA	CASSLYPTEAFF	TGCGCCAGCAGCTTGTACCCCACTGAAGCTTTCTTT
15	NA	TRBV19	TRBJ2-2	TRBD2	CASSTSAGATGELFF	TGTGCCAGTAGTACCTCAGCGGGGGCAACCGGGGAGCTGTTTTTT
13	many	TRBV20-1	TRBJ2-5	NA	CSAMVGAQETQYF	TGCAGTGCTATGGTGGGGGCCCAAGAGACCCAGTACTTC
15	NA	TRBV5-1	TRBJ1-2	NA	CASSLDGSTNYGYTF	TGCGCCAGCAGCTTGGATGGAAGTACCAACTATGGCTACACCTTC
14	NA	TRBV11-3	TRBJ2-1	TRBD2	CASSLAGGAYEQFF	TGTGCCAGCTCCCTGGCGGGAGGGGCGTATGAGCAGTTCTTC
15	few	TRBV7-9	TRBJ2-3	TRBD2	CASSLVLAATDTQYF	TGTGCCAGCAGCTTAGTGCTAGCGGCCACAGATACGCAGTATTTT
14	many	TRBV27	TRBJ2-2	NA	CASSLRRGTGELFF	TGTGCCAGCAGTTTGCGGCGCGGAACCGGGGAGCTGTTTTTT
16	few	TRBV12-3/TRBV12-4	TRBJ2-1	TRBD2	CASSSGGRPLYNEQFF	TGTGCCAGCAGCTCGGGGGGGAGGCCCCTCTACAATGAGCAGTTCTTC
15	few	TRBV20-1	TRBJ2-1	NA	CSAPSREMGLNEQFF	TGCAGTGCCCCGTCCCGGGAAATGGGTCTCAATGAGCAGTTCTTC
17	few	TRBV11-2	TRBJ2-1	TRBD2	CASSLGRLAGSYNEQFF	TGTGCCAGCAGCTTAGGTCGACTAGCGGGTAGTTACAATGAGCAGTTCTTC
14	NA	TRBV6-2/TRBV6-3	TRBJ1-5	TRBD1	CASRLYRGAQPQHF	TGTGCCAGCAGATTATACAGGGGGGCGCAGCCCCAGCATTTT
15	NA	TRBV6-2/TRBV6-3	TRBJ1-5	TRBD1	CATRPRDSYNQPQHF	TGTGCCACCCGACCCCGGGACAGCTACAATCAGCCCCAGCATTTT
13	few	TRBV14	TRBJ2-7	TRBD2	CASSRREGSFQYF	TGTGCCAGCAGCCGTCGGGAGGGCAGCTTCCAGTACTTC
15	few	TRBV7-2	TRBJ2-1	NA	CASSLGRGQYGEQFF	TGTGCCAGCAGCTTAGGGCGGGGTCAGTATGGTGAGCAGTTCTTC
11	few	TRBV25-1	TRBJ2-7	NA	CASSEGREQYF	TGTGCCAGCAGTGAAGGGAGGGAGCAGTACTTC
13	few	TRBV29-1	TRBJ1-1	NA	CSVTRGRDTEAFF	TGCAGCGTGACGCGGGGGAGGGACACTGAAGCTTTCTTT
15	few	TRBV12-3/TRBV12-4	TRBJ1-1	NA	CASIFGGRGNTEAFF	TGTGCCAGCATCTTTGGGGGGCGAGGGAACACTGAAGCTTTCTTT
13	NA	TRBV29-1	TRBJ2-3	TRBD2	CSVEAGGADTQYF	TGCAGCGTTGAAGCGGGAGGAGCAGATACGCAGTATTTT